Sequencing of this TCR beta chain was carried out in a study of blood T cell repertoires in COVID-19. Study background: The study drew acute and convalescent COVID-19 samples from the United States, Italy and Spain. PBMCs, B-cell-depleted T cells, or T cells provided the cDNA or gDNA that made up the material.

V dropped 1 base and J dropped 5; count of bases not matched to a gene: 7. This CDR3 region has 15 residues. The germline V gene has CDR1 SGHRS and CDR2 YFSETQ. In the authors' methods: It was from reference gene primer amplification that nucleated cell counts were estimated. Sequencing was performed with immunoSEQ multiplex PCR; in TCRdb, only in-frame clones are kept and a portion is missing. That table supplies the V and J calls and clone size; D and trimming were determined from the DNA. The sample carries about 520,000 clones, around 85% recorded once. What was sequenced was peripheral blood. This chain uses TRBV5-1 with TRBJ1-1, with 8 bases matching TRBD1. The receptor's source is a human donor in a cohort sampled during active COVID-19. The CDR3 nucleotides read TGCGCCAGCAGCTTGCTACAGGGGGTTGGGACTGAAGCTTTCTTT. Translation: CASSLLQGVGTEAFF.